This TCR beta chain was recorded in a study of blood T cell repertoires in COVID-19. In the study overall: COVID-19 samples collected from the United States, Italy and Spain covered acute and convalescent phases. Sources were T cells, B-cell-depleted T cells, or PBMCs; the material itself was cDNA or gDNA.

Germline assignment: CDR1 MGHRA and CDR2 YSYEKL. This CDR3 has 15 amino acids. V gave up 0 bases and J gave up 5 bases; unmatched junction bases: 6. Original handling: From reference gene primer amplification, estimates of nucleated cell counts were derived. The repertoire was sequenced with immunoSEQ multiplex PCR; TCRdb's copy has only in-frame clones and lacks some. V and J calls plus clone size are reproduced from that table; the DNA served to infer D and trimming. The sample records over 90,000 clones, approximately 80% being singletons. The chain links TRBV4-1 to TRBJ2-7; 8 bases align to TRBD2. Sequenced input: peripheral blood. This clonotype was obtained from a human donor in a cohort sampled during active or convalescent COVID-19. The CDR3 sequence is CASSQDGTSRDEQYF. The CDR3 DNA is TGCGCCAGCAGCCAAGATGGGACTAGTCGGGACGAGCAGTACTTC.